A selection of T cell receptor beta chains follows, all from one sample in a study of human T cells and chemical hapten exposure. From the RACE reads, TCRdb called clonotypes with MiXCR, one entry per CDR3 protein. The sample contains 300,000 to 450,000 distinct CDR3 sequences, 5% to 6.5% of which appear only once. This sample comprised whole blood, obtained in connection with sensitization to the hapten diphenylcyclopropenone (DPC). The receptors shown here come from a woman in her 50s with alopecia areata. Some clones in this sample may be carry-over from other donors' samples. Each CDR3 is given with its conserved first and last residue. Clone size is shown for a subset of rows, as once, few, many or a class of expanded clone.

>TRBV24-1|many|TRBJ2-3
CATSEAWGSTDTQYF
>TRBV7-2|NA|TRBJ1-1
CASSPIDEAFF
>TRBV27|many|TRBJ1-5
CASSLRGGNQPQHF
>TRBV12-3/TRBV12-4|many|TRBJ2-5
CASRPTGDETQYF
>TRBV29-1|few|TRBJ1-4
CSVEDPTGREKLFF
>TRBV20-1|NA|TRBJ1-5
CSARDYMGNQPQHF
>TRBV20-1|NA|TRBJ1-1
CSASRGGFTEAFF
>TRBV6-2/TRBV6-3|NA|TRBJ1-1
CASSPLRDSYLNTEAFF
>TRBV28|NA|TRBJ1-5
CASFPSGTDQPQHF
>TRBV20-1|many|TRBJ1-2
CSAKPRDQTVTNYGYTF
>TRBV6-2/TRBV6-3|few|TRBJ1-1
CASSRDSAVGTEAFF
>TRBV7-8|many|TRBJ1-3
CASSLDRGSGNTIYF
>TRBV7-2|NA|TRBJ1-5
CASSLEAGVNQPQHF
>TRBV6-2/TRBV6-3|NA|TRBJ1-6
CASTNVGGWNSPLHF
>TRBV5-4|many|TRBJ2-1
CASSRSQGRDEQFF
>TRBV25-1|NA|TRBJ1-1
CASSVGFNTEAFF
>TRBV11-1|NA|TRBJ2-5
CASSLRKTNAAETQYF
>TRBV3-1|many|TRBJ1-2
CASSQGENYGYTF
>TRBV13|many|TRBJ2-5
CASSSRALAQETQYF
>TRBV12-3/TRBV12-4|NA|TRBJ2-5
CASSLSGADQYF
>TRBV6-5|NA|TRBJ2-1
CASIPASGNEQFF
>TRBV20-1|many|TRBJ1-5
CSAVEQNSNQPQHF
>TRBV19|few|TRBJ1-5
CATRDGGGFGNQPQHF